What follows are 20 T cell receptor beta chains derived from one specimen sequenced in a study of shared clonotypes between healthy human individuals. Method: immunoSEQ multiplex PCR; TCRdb's copy keeps in-frame clones and lacks some. Seen here are approximately 2,000,000 clones, just under 95% observed once, and the top ten hold roughly 0.34%. Sequencing was done on a sample of naive CD4+ T cells from PBMCs. Specified subset: CD45RA+ positively selected. The source is a man between 18 and 29 years old in good health. Some clones in this sample may be carry-over from other donors' samples.

The rearrangement joins TRBV11-2 to TRBJ1-2, with TRBD1 as a possible D gene (5 bases). Trimming cost V 5 bases and J 6 bases, with 19 bases left between them. Germline loops: CDR1 SGHAT, CDR2 FQNNGV. This CDR3 comprises 15 residues. The CDR3 nucleotides read TGTGCCAGCAGCCGCGCGGGGGTTGTCGCGCATGGCTACACCTTC. This gives the protein CASSRAGVVAHGYTF.

The J gene is TRBJ2-5, the V gene TRBV11-3; 13 bases map to TRBD2. The germline V gene encodes CDR1 SGHNT and CDR2 YENEEA. V was clipped by 0 bases and J by 5 bases; unmatched bases: 6. The CDR3 contains 17 residues. CDR3 nucleotides: TGTGCCAGCAGCTTAGAACTAGCGGGAGGGCCCGGGGAGACCCAGTACTTC. Protein: CASSLELAGGPGETQYF.

A note on this clone: In the same sample, other DNA sequences code for this CDR3. This chain uses TRBV5-1 with TRBJ2-5; D gene ambiguous. Trimming took 3 bases from V and 1 from J, leaving 7 bases between them. The CDR3 length is 13 residues. CDR1 and CDR2 from the germline V gene are SGHRS and YFSETQ. The CDR3 coding sequence is TGCGCCAGCAGCTCTCCTTCCCAAGAGACCCAGTACTTC. Amino acid sequence: CASSSPSQETQYF.

With respect to this clone: The junction departs from the called germline gene at one end, perhaps through a read error. The rearrangement joins TRBV5-6 to TRBJ2-7, with D unclear. The CDR3 covers 11 residues. Per the germline V gene, CDR1 is SGHDT and CDR2 is YYEEEE. CDR3 DNA: TGTGCCAGCAGCAACTCCCACGAGCAGTACTTC. It specifies CASSNSHEQYF. The full variable domain, rest sourced from reference TRBV5-6 and TRBJ2-7, is DAGVTQSPTHLIKTRGQQVTLRCSPKSGHDTVSWYQQALGQGPQFIFQYYEEEERQRGNFPDRFSGHQFPNYSSELNVNALLLGDSALYLCASSNSHEQYFGPGTRLTVT.

Details on this clone: In the same sample, other DNA sequences code for this CDR3. This rearrangement joins TRBV6-5 to TRBJ1-3, with 7 bases that match TRBD1. Losses at the gene ends were 2 bases for V and 4 bases for J; bases not matched to a gene: 2. The germline gives CDR1 MNHEY, CDR2 SVGAGI. This CDR3 is built from 14 residues. This CDR3 is CASSYRGQGNTIYF. The CDR3 DNA reads as TGTGCCAGCAGTTACCGGGGACAGGGAAACACCATATATTTT.

The rearrangement links TRBV6-4 to TRBJ2-7; TRBD2 aligns across 7 bases. The CDR3 length is 14 residues. The V and J ends lost 3 bases and 2 bases, in that order; junction bases with no gene match: 4. In germline, CDR1 is MRHNA, CDR2 SNTAGT. DNA of the CDR3: TGTGCCAGCAGTGAGCGAGCGGGGACCTACGAGCAGTACTTC. This encodes CASSERAGTYEQYF.

CDR3 coding DNA: TGTGCCAGCAGCTTGGTGTCAGGGGACACCGGGGAGCTGTTTTTT. This gives the protein CASSLVSGDTGELFF. The chain links TRBV5-5 to TRBJ2-2, with D perhaps matching TRBD1 (6 bases). Per germline, CDR1 SGHKS and CDR2 YYEKEE (reference sequence). Trimming shortened V by 0 bases and J by 3 bases, and 9 bases separated the two germline ends. This CDR3 region has 15 residues.

Comments on this clone: This same CDR3 is encoded by further DNA sequences in the sample. The CDR3 is CATSRGGPYEQYF. CDR3 coding DNA: TGTGCCACCAGCAGAGGAGGGCCCTACGAGCAGTACTTC. The rearrangement links TRBV15 to TRBJ2-7, with a tentative D call TRBD2 (5 bases). CDR3 size: 13 residues. CDR1 and CDR2 from the germline V gene are LNHNV and YYDKDF (reference sequence). Deletions cut 1 base from V and 2 bases from J, with 6 bases between.

The rearrangement joins TRBV6-5 to TRBJ2-5; no reliable D call. The CDR3 length is 13 residues. Germline V gene lookup returns CDR1 MNHEY and CDR2 SVGAGI. V lost 7 bases, J lost 3 bases, and 12 bases lay in between. CDR3 in amino acids: CASKGRAKETQYF. Written as DNA, the CDR3 is TGTGCCAGCAAAGGCAGAGCAAAAGAGACCCAGTACTTC.

V and J are TRBV28 and TRBJ1-2; 7 bases align to TRBD1. The CDR3 is made up of 16 amino acids. After removal of 2 bases from V and 1 base from J, the junction contained 7 bases not matched to a gene. CDR1 MDHEN and CDR2 SYDVKM come from the germline V gene. The CDR3 DNA reads as TGTGCCAGCAGTTTAGGGGCAGGGGGATTTAACTATGGCTACACCTTC. This encodes CASSLGAGGFNYGYTF.

This chain links TRBV6-5 with TRBJ2-7, with 10 bases lining up with TRBD1. Germline V gene data show CDR1 as MNHEY and CDR2 as SVGAGI. The V segment lost 4 bases and the J segment 7 bases; nucleotides outside the gene matches: 7. CDR3 size: 14 residues. This CDR3 reads CASSWRQGAEEQYF. The CDR3 nucleotides are TGTGCCAGCAGTTGGCGACAGGGGGCGGAGGAGCAGTACTTC.

Turning to this clone: This sample includes further DNA sequences coding for the same CDR3. The V gene is TRBV7-2, the J gene TRBJ1-5, with 7 bases matching TRBD1. Trimming removed 3 bases from V and 2 bases from J; junction bases left unmatched: 1. The germline gives CDR1 SGHTA, CDR2 FQGNSA. This CDR3 comprises 14 residues. CDR3 in DNA: TGTGCCAGCAGCTTTGACAGGGGCAATCAGCCCCAGCATTTT. It codes for CASSFDRGNQPQHF.

The rearrangement uses TRBV19 and TRBJ2-1, with D uncertain. The germline V gene has CDR1 LNHDA and CDR2 SQIVND (reference sequence). V was trimmed by 5 bases and J by 0 bases, leaving 20 bases between them. The CDR3 spans 18 residues. CDR3 bases: TGTGCCAGTAGTGTCAGTCCTAATGGGAAGAGCTCCTACAATGAGCAGTTCTTC. Translation gives CASSVSPNGKSSYNEQFF.

The chain couples TRBV6-5 to TRBJ2-1, with TRBD1 identical over 8 bases. With V trimmed by 0 bases and J by 6 bases, 7 bases remained unmatched. Germline V gene data show CDR1 as MNHEY and CDR2 as SVGAGI. This CDR3 is built from 16 residues. The CDR3 here is CASSYSTGEVINEQFF. DNA for the CDR3: TGTGCCAGCAGTTACTCGACAGGGGAGGTTATCAATGAGCAGTTCTTC.

The DNA for the CDR3 is TGTGCCAGCCAGACCCGGGACAGGGGGTCCTACGAGCAGTACTTC. It is translated as CASQTRDRGSYEQYF. The genes are TRBV2 and TRBJ2-7; 11 positions agree with TRBD1. Germline values: CDR1 SNHLY, CDR2 FYNNEI. J lost 1 base, V lost 8 bases, and 7 bases had no gene match. This CDR3 region has 15 residues.

The V and J genes are TRBV7-9 and TRBJ2-2; the match to TRBD2 covers 10 bases. The V and J ends lost 6 bases and 7 bases, in that order; junction bases with no gene match: 5. This CDR3 is built from 14 residues. Germline V lookup: CDR1 SEHNR, CDR2 FQNEAQ (reference sequence). CDR3 region: CASRQREGDGELFF. CDR3 sequence (DNA): TGTGCCAGCAGGCAGCGGGAGGGTGACGGGGAGCTGTTTTTT.

Of note for this clone: The same CDR3 arises from other DNA sequences in this sample as well. V usage is TRBV7-9 and J usage is TRBJ2-7; D unresolved. Between the trimmed V and J ends, which lost 0 bases and 3 bases, there was a span of 6 bases. Germline V gene data show CDR1 as SEHNR and CDR2 as FQNEAQ (reference sequence). The CDR3 runs to 13 residues. The CDR3 is CASSLAGGYEQYF. CDR3 nucleotides: TGTGCCAGCAGCTTAGCGGGCGGCTACGAGCAGTACTTC.

The chain combines TRBV4-3 with TRBJ1-3; possibly TRBD1 for D (5 bases). Germline values: CDR1 LGHNA, CDR2 YSLEER. This CDR3 spans 16 amino acids. The germline V and J ends were trimmed by 3 bases and 2 bases, with 14 bases remaining between them. The CDR3 nucleotides read TGCGCCAGCAGCCAGGGGACGGTAGGGGCTGGAAACACCATATATTTT. This codes for CASSQGTVGAGNTIYF.

On this clone: Other DNA sequences in this specimen translate into the identical CDR3. The chain joins TRBV19 to TRBJ1-2, with D perhaps TRBD1 (5 bases). Germline CDR1 and CDR2: LNHDA and SQIVND (reference sequence). The V end was cut by 1 base, the J end by 2 bases, with 8 bases between. This CDR3 region has 14 residues. CDR3 in DNA: TGTGCCAGTAGTATAGGCAGGGAAAACTATGGCTACACCTTC. Its protein product is CASSIGRENYGYTF.

This sequence joins TRBV4-1 and TRBJ2-7; 8 positions match TRBD1. Germline V gene sequence: CDR1 MGHRA, CDR2 YSYEKL. The CDR3 has 15 amino acids. Unmatched junction bases numbered 9, after V lost 5 bases and J lost 3 bases. CDR3 residues: CASSLQGVSVYEQYF. The DNA of the CDR3 is TGCGCCAGCAGCTTACAGGGGGTTTCAGTCTACGAGCAGTACTTC.